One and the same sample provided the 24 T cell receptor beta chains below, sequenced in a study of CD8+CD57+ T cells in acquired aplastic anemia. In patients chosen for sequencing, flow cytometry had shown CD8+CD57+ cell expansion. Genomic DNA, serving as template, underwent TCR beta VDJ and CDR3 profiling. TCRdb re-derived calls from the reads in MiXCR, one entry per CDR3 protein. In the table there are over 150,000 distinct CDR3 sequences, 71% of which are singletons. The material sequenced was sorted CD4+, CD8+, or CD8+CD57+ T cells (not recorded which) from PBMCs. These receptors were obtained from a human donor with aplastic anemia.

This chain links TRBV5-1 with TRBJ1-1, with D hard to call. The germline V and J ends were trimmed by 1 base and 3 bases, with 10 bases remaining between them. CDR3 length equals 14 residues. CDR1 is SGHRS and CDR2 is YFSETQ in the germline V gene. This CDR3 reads CASSLNDGYTEAFF. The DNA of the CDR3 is TGCGCCAGCAGCTTGAATGACGGTTACACTGAAGCTTTCTTT.

This CDR3 reads CASSFGSHGTQYF. The CDR3 DNA is TGTGCCAGCAGTTTCGGTTCCCACGGTACGCAGTATTTT. This chain joins TRBV12-3 or TRBV12-4 and TRBJ2-3; no reliable D call. V shed 3 bases and J shed 8 bases, with 12 bases lying between them. This CDR3 is 13 amino acids long.

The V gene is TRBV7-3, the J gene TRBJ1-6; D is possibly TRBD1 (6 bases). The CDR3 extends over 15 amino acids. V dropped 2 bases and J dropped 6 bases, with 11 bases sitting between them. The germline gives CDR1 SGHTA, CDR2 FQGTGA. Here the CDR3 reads CASSLSRQANSPLHF. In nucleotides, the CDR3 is TGTGCCAGCAGCTTATCAAGACAGGCTAATTCACCCCTCCACTTT.

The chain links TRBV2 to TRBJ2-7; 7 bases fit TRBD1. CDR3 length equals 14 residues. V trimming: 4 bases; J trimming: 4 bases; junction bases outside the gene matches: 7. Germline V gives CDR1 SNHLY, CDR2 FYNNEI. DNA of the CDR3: TGTGCCAGCAGTGGAGGGGACAGCGATTACGAGCAGTACTTC. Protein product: CASSGGDSDYEQYF. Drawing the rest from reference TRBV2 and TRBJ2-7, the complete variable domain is EPEVTQTPSHQVTQMGQEVILRCVPISNHLYFYWYRQILGQKVEFLVSFYNNEISEKSEIFDDQFSVERPDGSNFTLKIRSTKLEDSAMYFCASSGGDSDYEQYFGPGTRLTVT.

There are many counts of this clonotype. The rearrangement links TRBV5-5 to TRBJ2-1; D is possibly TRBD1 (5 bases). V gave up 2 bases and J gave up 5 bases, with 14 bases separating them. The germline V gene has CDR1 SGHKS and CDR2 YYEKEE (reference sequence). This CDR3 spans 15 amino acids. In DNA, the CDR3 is TGTGCCAGCAGCTTCTTACGGACACTACACAATGAGCAGTTCTTC. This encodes CASSFLRTLHNEQFF.

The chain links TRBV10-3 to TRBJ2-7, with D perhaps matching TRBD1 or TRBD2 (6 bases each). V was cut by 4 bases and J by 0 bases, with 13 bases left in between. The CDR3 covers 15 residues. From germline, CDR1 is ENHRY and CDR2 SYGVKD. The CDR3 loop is CAISVEGGASYEQYF. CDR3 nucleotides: TGTGCCATCAGTGTGGAGGGGGGAGCCTCCTACGAGCAGTACTTC.

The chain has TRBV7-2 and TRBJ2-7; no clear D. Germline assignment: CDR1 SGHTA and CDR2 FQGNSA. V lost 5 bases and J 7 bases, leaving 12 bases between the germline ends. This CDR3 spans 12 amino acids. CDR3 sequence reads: CASSQYLREQYF. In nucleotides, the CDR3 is TGTGCCAGCAGCCAATACCTACGAGAGCAGTACTTC.

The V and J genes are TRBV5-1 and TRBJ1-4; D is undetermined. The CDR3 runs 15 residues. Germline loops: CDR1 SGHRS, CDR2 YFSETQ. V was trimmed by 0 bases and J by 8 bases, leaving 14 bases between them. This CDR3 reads CASSLEGRWKEKLFF. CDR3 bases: TGCGCCAGCAGCTTGGAAGGGCGGTGGAAAGAAAAACTGTTTTTT.

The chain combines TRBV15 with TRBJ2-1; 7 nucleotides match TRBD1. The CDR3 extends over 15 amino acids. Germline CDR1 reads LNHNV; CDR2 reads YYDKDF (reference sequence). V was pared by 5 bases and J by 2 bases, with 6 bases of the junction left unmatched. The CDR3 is CATSAGQDTYNEQFF. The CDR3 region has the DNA TGTGCCACCAGCGCCGGACAGGACACCTACAATGAGCAGTTCTTC.

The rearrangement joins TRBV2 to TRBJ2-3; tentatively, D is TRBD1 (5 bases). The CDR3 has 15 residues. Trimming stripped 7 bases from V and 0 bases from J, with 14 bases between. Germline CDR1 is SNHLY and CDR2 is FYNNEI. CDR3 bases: TGTGCCAGCACCACAGGTGATTCTAGCACAGATACGCAGTATTTT. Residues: CASTTGDSSTDTQYF.

CDR3 protein: CSVLPTGPTDTQYF. The DNA of the CDR3 is TGCAGCGTTCTACCCACGGGGCCCACAGATACGCAGTATTTT. The chain recombines TRBV29-1 with TRBJ2-3; D is perhaps TRBD1 or TRBD2 (5 bases each). The V gene's germline CDR1 is SQVTM and CDR2 ANQGSEA. The V gene lost 5 bases and the J gene lost 2 bases, with 14 bases spanning the gap. The CDR3 is 14 residues long.

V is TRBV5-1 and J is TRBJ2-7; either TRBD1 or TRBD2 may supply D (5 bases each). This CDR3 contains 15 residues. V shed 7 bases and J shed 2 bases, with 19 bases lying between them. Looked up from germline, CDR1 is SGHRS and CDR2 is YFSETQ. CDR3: CASWGPGPPAYEQYF. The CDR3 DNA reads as TGCGCCAGCTGGGGACCGGGACCGCCTGCCTACGAGCAGTACTTC.

CDR3 protein: CSASTGRISEQYF. The CDR3 DNA reads as TGCAGTGCTAGTACTGGACGGATTTCCGAGCAGTACTTC. The V and J genes are TRBV20-1 and TRBJ2-7, with D hard to call. CDR3 length equals 13 residues. Germline CDR1 is DFQATT and CDR2 is SNEGSKA (reference sequence). V lost 3 bases to trimming and J lost 6 bases, with 15 bases between them.

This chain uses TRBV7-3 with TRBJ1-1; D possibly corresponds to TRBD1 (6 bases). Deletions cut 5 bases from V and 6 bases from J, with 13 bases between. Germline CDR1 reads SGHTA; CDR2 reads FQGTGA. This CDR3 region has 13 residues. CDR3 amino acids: CASSQEGDPEAFF. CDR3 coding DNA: TGTGCCAGCAGCCAAGAGGGGGACCCTGAAGCTTTCTTT.

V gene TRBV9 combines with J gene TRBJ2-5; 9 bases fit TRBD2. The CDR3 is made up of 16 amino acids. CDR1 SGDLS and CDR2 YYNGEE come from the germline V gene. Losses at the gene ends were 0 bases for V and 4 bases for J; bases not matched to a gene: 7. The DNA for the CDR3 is TGTGCCAGCAGCGTAGAGGGCGGGAGGGCCGGAGAGACCCAGTACTTC. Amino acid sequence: CASSVEGGRAGETQYF.

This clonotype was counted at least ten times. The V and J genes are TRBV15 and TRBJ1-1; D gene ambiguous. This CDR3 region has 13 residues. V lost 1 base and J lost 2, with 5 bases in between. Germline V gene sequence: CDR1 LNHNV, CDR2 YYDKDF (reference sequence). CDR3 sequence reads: CATSRVRNTEAFF. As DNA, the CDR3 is TGTGCCACCAGCAGAGTAAGAAACACTGAAGCTTTCTTT.

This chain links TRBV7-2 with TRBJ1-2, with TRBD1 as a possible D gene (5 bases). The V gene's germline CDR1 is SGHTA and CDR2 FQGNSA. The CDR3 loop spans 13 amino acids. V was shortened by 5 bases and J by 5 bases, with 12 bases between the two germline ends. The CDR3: CASSVEGLYGYTF. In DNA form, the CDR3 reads TGTGCCAGCAGCGTAGAGGGGTTGTATGGCTACACCTTC.

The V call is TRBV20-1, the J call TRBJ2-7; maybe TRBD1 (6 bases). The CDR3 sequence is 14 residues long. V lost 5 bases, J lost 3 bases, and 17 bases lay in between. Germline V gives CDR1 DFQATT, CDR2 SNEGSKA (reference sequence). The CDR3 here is CSARGQITVYEQYF. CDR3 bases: TGCAGTGCTCGAGGACAGATTACTGTCTACGAGCAGTACTTC.

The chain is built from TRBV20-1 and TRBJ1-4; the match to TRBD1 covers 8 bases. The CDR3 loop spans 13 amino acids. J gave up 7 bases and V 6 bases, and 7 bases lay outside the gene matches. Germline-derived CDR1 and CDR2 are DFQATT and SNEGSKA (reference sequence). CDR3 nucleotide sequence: TGCAGTGCCGGACAGGGTGAACCTGAAAAACTGTTTTTT. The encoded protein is CSAGQGEPEKLFF.

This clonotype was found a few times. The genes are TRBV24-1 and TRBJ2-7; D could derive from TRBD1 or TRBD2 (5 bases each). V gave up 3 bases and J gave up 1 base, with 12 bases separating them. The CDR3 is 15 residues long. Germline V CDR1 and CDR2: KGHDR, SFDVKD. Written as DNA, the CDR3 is TGTGCCACCAGTGATCCGGGACGACCGTCCTACGAGCAGTACTTC. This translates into CATSDPGRPSYEQYF.

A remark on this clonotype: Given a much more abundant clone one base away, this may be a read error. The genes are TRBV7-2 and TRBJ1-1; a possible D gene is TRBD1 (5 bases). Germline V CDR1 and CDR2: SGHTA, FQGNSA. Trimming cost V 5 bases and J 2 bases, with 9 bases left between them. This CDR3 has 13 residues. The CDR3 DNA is TGTGCCAGCAGCCCCGGACATAACACTGAAGCTTTCTTT. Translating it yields CASSPGHNTEAFF.

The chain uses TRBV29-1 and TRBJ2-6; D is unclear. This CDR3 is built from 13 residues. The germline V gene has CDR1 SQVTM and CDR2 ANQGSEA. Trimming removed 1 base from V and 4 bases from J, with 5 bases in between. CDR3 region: CSVEGWGANVLTF. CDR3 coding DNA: TGCAGCGTTGAAGGGTGGGGGGCCAACGTCCTGACTTTC.

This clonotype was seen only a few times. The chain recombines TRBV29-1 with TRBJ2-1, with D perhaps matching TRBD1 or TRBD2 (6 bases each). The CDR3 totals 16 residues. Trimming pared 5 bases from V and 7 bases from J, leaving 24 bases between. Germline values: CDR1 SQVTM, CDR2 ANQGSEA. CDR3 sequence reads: CSVQGWSLGGRNEQFF. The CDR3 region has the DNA TGCAGCGTTCAGGGATGGTCTCTAGGGGGGCGAAATGAGCAGTTCTTC.

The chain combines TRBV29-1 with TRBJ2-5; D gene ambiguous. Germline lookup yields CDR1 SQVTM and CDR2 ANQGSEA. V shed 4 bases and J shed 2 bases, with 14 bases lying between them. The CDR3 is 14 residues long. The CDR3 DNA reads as TGCAGCGTTGGGGAAAGAGTTATACAAGAGACCCAGTACTTC. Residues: CSVGERVIQETQYF.